The clone carrying this T cell receptor beta chain has ten or more counts. Antigen: not known. This specimen belongs to a study of T cells in Graves' hyperthyroidism and ophthalmopathy. Study-level background: The initial diagnosis was the point when peripheral blood was collected, ahead of any treatment.

Amplified regions were TCR beta CDR3 sequences from RNA transcripts. First-round RT-PCR with HTBI primers amplified the TCR CDR3 region. TCRdb reprocessed the multiplex PCR reads via MiXCR and lists one record per CDR3 protein. The data show 37,000 or so distinct CDR3 sequences, with around half seen just once and roughly a sixth held by the top ten. Patients affected by ophthalmopathy presented a Clinical Activity Score of at least 3, a NOSPECS grade of at least 4, and disease duration below 3 months. This CDR3 region has 17 residues. The germline gives CDR1 DFQATT, CDR2 SNEGSKA (reference sequence). The J segment lost 1 base and the V segment lost 3 bases, leaving 6 bases of the junction unmatched. General study results and limits: From stable hyperthyroidism, ophthalmopathy was set apart by a 13 V-J model.

This clonotype was obtained from a man in his forties with Graves' ophthalmopathy. The V gene is TRBV20-1, the J gene TRBJ2-7; 16 bases fit TRBD2. The specimen was blood. The CDR3 bases are TGCAGTGCTAGCGGGACTAGCGGGAGGGCCTTTTCCTACGAGCAGTACTTC. It yields the protein CSASGTSGRAFSYEQYF.